This entry features one T cell receptor (beta chain) sequence. As yet, its antigen is unknown. Using immunoSEQ multiplex PCR, the repertoire was profiled, and TCRdb retains in-frame clones only, with some absent. The profile shows 2 million to 2.5 million clones, around 95% of them singletons. All donors qualified as healthy HIV-negative adults and had experienced no recent acute infections or vaccinations. This entry belongs to a study of shared clonotypes between healthy human individuals. Study results and caveats: Naive subsets typically showed greater estimated richness than memory subsets.

The germline V and J ends were trimmed by 0 bases and 2 bases, with 10 bases remaining between them. Looked up from germline, CDR1 is SGDLS and CDR2 is YYNGEE. The CDR3 is 15 residues long. The receptor was isolated from a man aged 18 to 29 in good health. The sample comprised naive CD4+ T cells sorted from blood. The sample's subset: CD45RA+ positively selected. The genes are TRBV9 and TRBJ2-3; D is ambiguous. CDR3 DNA: TGTGCCAGCAGCGTAGCAAGTTACCTCACAGATACGCAGTATTTT. It yields the protein CASSVASYLTDTQYF.